In its sample, the clone carrying this T cell receptor (beta chain) was seen a few times. What it binds is unknown. MiXCR was run by TCRdb on the 5' RACE reads, yielding one entry per CDR3 protein. The sample holds some 900,000 distinct CDR3 sequences, 12% seen once. This sample stems from a study of identical twins. Findings and limits, study-wide: For out-of-frame beta sequences, excess twin sharing was weaker. The authors noted that invariant MAIT and iNKT cells could partly confound zero-insertion analyses.

Germline V lookup: CDR1 SGHRS, CDR2 YFSETQ. The CDR3 sequence is 15 residues long. V trimming: 2 bases; J trimming: 9 bases; junction bases outside the gene matches: 9. These records were also assigned to another study, of yellow fever vaccine responses in identical twins. Per that paper: Twins' vaccine T cell response reportedly gave the appearance of partial convergence and partial personalization.

The gene calls are TRBV5-1 and TRBJ2-1; 9 bases match TRBD2. The sequenced sample consisted of PBMCs. This sequence originates from a woman aged 18-29 years in good health. CDR3 residues: CASSFGVAGEAEQFF. The CDR3 region has the DNA TGCGCCAGCAGCTTCGGAGTAGCGGGAGAGGCTGAGCAGTTCTTC.